A single TCR beta chain is shown here with its context. Its antigen is unknown. The germline V and J ends were trimmed by 4 bases and 0 bases, with 6 bases remaining between them. CDR1 MNHEY and CDR2 SVGAGI come from the germline V gene. This CDR3 comprises 13 residues. These data originate in a study of T cell responses to AZD1222 COVID-19 vaccine. Study results and limitations: White British people made up most donors, females outnumbered males, and clonal diversity was possibly underestimated.

The data were produced by immunoSEQ multiplex PCR, yet TCRdb's version contains in-frame clones alone and is incomplete. The table lists 110,000 to 150,000 clones, about 88% of them singletons. The sequence came from an adult who received the AZD1222 COVID-19 vaccine. This specimen was peripheral blood, taken 28 days after the second AZD1222 dose. This chain links TRBV6-5 with TRBJ1-1; D gene unclear. CDR3 bases: TGTGCCAGCAGTTTCCGAGTGAACACTGAAGCTTTCTTT. This translates into CASSFRVNTEAFF.